Described below is a single T cell receptor (beta chain) sequence and its context. Antigen: not known. The data originate from a study of T cells in Graves' hyperthyroidism and ophthalmopathy. The study excluded patients with uncontrolled infection, other autoimmune disease, pregnancy or lactation. The diagnostic basis comprised clinical symptoms, serum thyroxine and TRAb, thyroid ultrasound and orbital computed tomography. The TCR beta CDR3 regions underwent amplification using RNA transcripts as the source. Using the HTBI primer set, a first-round RT-PCR was run on the TCR CDR3. One entry per CDR3 protein results from TCRdb running MiXCR on the multiplex PCR reads. The top ten hold around 7.7% of the sample, which has a few hundred thousand distinct CDR3 sequences, roughly 46% seen once. Germline V CDR1 and CDR2: SQVTM, ANQGSEA. Trimming removed 8 bases at V and 0 bases at J, with 10 bases between. CDR3 length: 12 amino acids.

Findings and limits, study-wide: Also found in blood were most expanded thyroid clonotypes above 0.001.

The chain couples TRBV29-1 to TRBJ1-1, with D possibly being TRBD1 (5 bases). This receptor was identified in a woman younger than 35 with Graves' hyperthyroidism. The sample was peripheral blood or thyroid tissue (not recorded which). CDR3 in amino acids: CSKDSMNTEAFF. CDR3 DNA: TGCAGCAAAGACAGTATGAACACTGAAGCTTTCTTT.